This T cell receptor beta chain stems from a study of OX40 agonist ivuxolimab in advanced cancers. Produced via immunoSEQ multiplex PCR; TCRdb's table is partial and in-frame only. In the table there are more than 50,000 clones, around 85% of which are singletons. Germline CDR1 SGHAT, CDR2 FQNNGV. This CDR3 is 16 amino acids long. Trimming took off 0 bases at V and 3 bases at J, with 11 bases between the two ends. On this clone: What it recognizes is unknown.

Regarding the study as a whole: There were also nonresponders showing low normalized T-cell clonal expansion. Dosing at 0.1 to 3.0 mg/kg was accompanied by clonal expansion of CD4+ and CD8+ blood T cells by week 6. The mean number of expanded clones was higher in CD8+ T cells than in CD4+.

Sequenced material: CD4+ or CD8+ T cells sorted from blood, taken in a trial of the OX40 agonist ivuxolimab. The V gene is TRBV11-2, the J gene TRBJ2-2, with D maybe TRBD2 (6 bases). The clonotype was recovered from an adult with an advanced solid tumor such as melanoma, head and neck, liver or kidney cancer. The CDR3 region has the DNA TGTGCCAGCAGCTTAGATACAGCGGGCGACACCGGGGAGCTGTTTTTT. This encodes CASSLDTAGDTGELFF.